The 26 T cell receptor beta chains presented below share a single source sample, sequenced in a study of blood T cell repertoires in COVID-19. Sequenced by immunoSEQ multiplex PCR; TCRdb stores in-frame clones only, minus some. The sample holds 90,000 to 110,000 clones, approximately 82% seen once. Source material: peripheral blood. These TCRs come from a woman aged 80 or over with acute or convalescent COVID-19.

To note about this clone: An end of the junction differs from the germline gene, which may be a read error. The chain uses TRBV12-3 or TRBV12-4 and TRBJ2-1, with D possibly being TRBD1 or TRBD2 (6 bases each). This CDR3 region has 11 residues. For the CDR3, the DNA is TGTGCCAGCAGCTTAGGGGGAGGGCAGTTCTTC. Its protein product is CASSLGGGQFF.

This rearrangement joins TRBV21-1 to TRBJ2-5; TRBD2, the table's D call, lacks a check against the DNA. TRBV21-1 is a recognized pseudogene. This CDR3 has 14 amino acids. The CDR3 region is CASRGSPGGETQYF. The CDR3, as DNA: TGTGCCAGTAGAGGGAGCCCGGGCGGAGAGACCCAGTACTTC.

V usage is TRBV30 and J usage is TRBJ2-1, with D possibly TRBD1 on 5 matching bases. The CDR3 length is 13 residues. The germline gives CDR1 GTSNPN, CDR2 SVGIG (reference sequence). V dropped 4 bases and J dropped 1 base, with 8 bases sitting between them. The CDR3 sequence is CAWNQGSYNEQFF. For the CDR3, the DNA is TGTGCCTGGAATCAGGGATCCTACAATGAGCAGTTCTTC.

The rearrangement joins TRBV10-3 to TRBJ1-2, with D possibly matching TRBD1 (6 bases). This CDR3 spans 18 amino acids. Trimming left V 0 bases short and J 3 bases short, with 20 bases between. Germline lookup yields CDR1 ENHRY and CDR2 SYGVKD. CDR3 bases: TGTGCCATCAGTGAGTCGGGCAGGGGCCATGCTGGGGACTATGGCTACACCTTC. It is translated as CAISESGRGHAGDYGYTF.

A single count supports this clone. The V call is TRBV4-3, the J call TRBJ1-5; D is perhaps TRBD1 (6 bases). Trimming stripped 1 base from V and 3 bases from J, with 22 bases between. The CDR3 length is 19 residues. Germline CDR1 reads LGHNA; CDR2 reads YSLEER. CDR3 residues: CASSQGGAPGVPTNQPQHF. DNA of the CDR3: TGCGCCAGCAGCCAAGGCGGCGCCCCAGGGGTGCCGACCAATCAGCCCCAGCATTTT.

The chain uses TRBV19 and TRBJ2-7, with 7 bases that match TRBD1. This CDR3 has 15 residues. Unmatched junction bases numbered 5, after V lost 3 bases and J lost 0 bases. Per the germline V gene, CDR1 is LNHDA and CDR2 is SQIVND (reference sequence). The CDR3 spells CASSMGDSRSYEQYF. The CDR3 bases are TGTGCCAGTAGTATGGGGGACAGCCGCTCCTACGAGCAGTACTTC. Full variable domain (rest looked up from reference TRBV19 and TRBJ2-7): DGGITQSPKYLFRKEGQNVTLSCEQNLNHDAMYWYRQDPGQGLRLIYYSQIVNDFQKGDIAEGYSVSREKKESFPLTVTSAQKNPTAFYLCASSMGDSRSYEQYFGPGTRLTVT.

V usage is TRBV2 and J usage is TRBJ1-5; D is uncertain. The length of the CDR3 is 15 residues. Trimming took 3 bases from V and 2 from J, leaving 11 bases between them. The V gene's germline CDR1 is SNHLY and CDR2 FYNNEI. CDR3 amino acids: CASSDVSEGNQPQHF. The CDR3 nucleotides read TGTGCCAGCAGTGATGTCAGTGAAGGCAATCAGCCCCAGCATTTT.

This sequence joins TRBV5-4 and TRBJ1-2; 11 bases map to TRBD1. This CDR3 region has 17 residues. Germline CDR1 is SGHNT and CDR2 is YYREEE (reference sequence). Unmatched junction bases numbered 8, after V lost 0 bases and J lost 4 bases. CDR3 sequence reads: CASSLEVDRGLSYGYTF. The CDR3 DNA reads TGTGCCAGCAGCTTGGAAGTGGACAGGGGGCTTAGCTATGGCTACACCTTC.

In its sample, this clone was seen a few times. The DNA for the CDR3 is TGTGCCAGCAGTTCCAGGGGGTACGGAAACACCATATATTTT. Residues: CASSSRGYGNTIYF. This chain links TRBV6-5 with TRBJ1-3; 7 nucleotides align to TRBD1. Germline lookup yields CDR1 MNHEY and CDR2 SVGAGI. This CDR3 comprises 14 residues. Trimming cost V 4 bases and J 4 bases; bases outside gene matches: 4.

The CDR3 DNA is TGTGCCAGCAACGGACAGGGTACGAGGGATGAGCAGTTCTTC. Translating it yields CASNGQGTRDEQFF. V gene TRBV18 combines with J gene TRBJ2-1; 8 bases line up with TRBD1. CDR3 length: 14 amino acids. The J segment lost 8 bases and the V segment lost 8 bases, leaving 11 bases of the junction unmatched. Per the germline V gene, CDR1 is KGHSH and CDR2 is LQKENI.

CDR3 nucleotides: TGTGCCAGCTCACCCCACAGGGGCCCTGAGGAGACCCAGTACTTC. It translates to CASSPHRGPEETQYF. The rearrangement links TRBV18 to TRBJ2-5; 7 positions agree with TRBD1. V gave up 3 bases and J gave up 5 bases; unmatched junction bases: 9. Germline CDR1 is KGHSH and CDR2 is LQKENI. The CDR3 runs to 15 residues.

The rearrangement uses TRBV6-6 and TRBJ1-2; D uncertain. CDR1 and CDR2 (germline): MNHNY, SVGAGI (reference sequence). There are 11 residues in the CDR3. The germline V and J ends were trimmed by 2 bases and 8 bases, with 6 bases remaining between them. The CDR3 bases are TGTGCCAGCAGTTACAGGAGCGGCTACACCTTC. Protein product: CASSYRSGYTF.

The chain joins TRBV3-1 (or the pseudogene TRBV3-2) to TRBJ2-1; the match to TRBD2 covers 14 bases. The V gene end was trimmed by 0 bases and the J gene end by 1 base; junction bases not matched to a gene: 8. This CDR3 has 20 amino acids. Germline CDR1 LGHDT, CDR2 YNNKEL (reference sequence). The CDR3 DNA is TGTGCCAGCAGCCAAGATCCCGGGACTAGCGGGAGAGGATCCTACAATGAGCAGTTCTTC. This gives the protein CASSQDPGTSGRGSYNEQFF.

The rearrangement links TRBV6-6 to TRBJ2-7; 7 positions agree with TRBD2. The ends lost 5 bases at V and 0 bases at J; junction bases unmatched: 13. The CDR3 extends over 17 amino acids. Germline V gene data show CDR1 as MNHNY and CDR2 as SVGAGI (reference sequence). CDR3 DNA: TGTGCCAGCAGTCCCCGGGGAGGGGTGAGCGGCTCCTACGAGCAGTACTTC. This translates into CASSPRGGVSGSYEQYF.

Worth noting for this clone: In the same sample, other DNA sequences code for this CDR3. The CDR3 nucleotides read TGTGCCAGCAGTTTAAGGCAGGGGAATTCACCCCTCCACTTT. It specifies CASSLRQGNSPLHF. The chain uses TRBV28 and TRBJ1-6; a weak D match, TRBD1 (6 bases). The CDR3 contains 14 residues. V was shortened by 2 bases and J by 7 bases, with 9 bases between the two germline ends. CDR1 is MDHEN, CDR2 SYDVKM, per germline.

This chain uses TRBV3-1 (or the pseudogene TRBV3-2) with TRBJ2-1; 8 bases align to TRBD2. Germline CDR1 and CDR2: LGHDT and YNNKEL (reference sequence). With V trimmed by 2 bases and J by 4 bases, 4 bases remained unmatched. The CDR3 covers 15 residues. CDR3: CASSQIAGPYNEQFF. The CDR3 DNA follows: TGTGCCAGCAGCCAAATAGCGGGACCTTACAATGAGCAGTTCTTC.

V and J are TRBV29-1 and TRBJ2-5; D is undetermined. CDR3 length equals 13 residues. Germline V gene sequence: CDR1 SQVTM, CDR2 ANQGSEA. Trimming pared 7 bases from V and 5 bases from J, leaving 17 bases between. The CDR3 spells CSARPDLRETQYF. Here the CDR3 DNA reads TGCAGCGCCAGACCAGACCTGAGGGAGACCCAGTACTTC.

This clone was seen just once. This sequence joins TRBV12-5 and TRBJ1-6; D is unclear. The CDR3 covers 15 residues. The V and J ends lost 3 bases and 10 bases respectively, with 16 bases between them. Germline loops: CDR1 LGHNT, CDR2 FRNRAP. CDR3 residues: CASGFLEGPDSPLHF. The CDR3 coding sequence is TGTGCTAGTGGTTTCTTGGAGGGCCCGGACTCACCCCTCCACTTT.

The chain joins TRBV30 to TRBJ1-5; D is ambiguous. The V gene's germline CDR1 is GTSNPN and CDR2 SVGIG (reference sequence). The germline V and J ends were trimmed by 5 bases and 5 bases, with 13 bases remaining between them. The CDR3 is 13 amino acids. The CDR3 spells CAWGSGMDQPQHF. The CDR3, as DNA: TGTGCCTGGGGTTCGGGGATGGATCAGCCCCAGCATTTT.

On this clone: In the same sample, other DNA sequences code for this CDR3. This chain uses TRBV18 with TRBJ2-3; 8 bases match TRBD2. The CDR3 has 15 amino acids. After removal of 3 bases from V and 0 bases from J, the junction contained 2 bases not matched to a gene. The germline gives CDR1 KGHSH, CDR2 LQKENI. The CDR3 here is CASSPSGGSTDTQYF. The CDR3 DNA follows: TGTGCCAGCTCACCCTCGGGGGGGAGCACAGATACGCAGTATTTT. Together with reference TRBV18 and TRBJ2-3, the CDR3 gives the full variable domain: NAGVMQNPRHLVRRRGQEARLRCSPMKGHSHVYWYRQLPEEGLKFMVYLQKENIIDESGMPKERFSAEFPKEGPSILRIQQVVRGDSAAYFCASSPSGGSTDTQYFGPGTRLTVL.

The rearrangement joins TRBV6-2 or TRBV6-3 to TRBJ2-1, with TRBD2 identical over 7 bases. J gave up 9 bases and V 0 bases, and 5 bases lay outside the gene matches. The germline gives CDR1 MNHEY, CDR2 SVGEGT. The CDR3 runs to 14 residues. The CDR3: CASSYSWGEGEQFF. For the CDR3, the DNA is TGTGCCAGCAGTTACTCATGGGGGGAGGGTGAGCAGTTCTTC.

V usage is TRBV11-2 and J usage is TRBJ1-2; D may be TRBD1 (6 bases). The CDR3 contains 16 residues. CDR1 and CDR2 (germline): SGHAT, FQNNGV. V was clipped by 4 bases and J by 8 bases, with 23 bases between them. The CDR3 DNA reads TGTGCCAGCAGCTCCTCCCTCGGCCGGGGGGCAGGCGGCTACACCTTC. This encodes CASSSSLGRGAGGYTF.

CDR3 DNA sequence: TGTGCCACCAGTGATTCCGGGGGACTCACGAATGAGCAGTTCTTC. Its protein is CATSDSGGLTNEQFF. The chain joins TRBV24-1 to TRBJ2-1; the D gene is possibly TRBD2 (6 bases). CDR1 is KGHDR, CDR2 SFDVKD, per germline. V lost 2 bases to trimming and J lost 7 bases, with 14 bases between them. The CDR3 contains 15 residues.

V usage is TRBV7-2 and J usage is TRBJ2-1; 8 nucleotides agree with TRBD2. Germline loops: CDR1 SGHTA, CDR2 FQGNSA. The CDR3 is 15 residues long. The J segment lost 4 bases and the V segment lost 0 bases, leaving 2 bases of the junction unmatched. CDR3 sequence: CASSLAGTRYNEQFF. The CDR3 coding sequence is TGTGCCAGCAGCTTAGCTGGGACTAGGTACAATGAGCAGTTCTTC. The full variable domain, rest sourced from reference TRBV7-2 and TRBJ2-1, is GAGVSQSPSNKVTEKGKDVELRCDPISGHTALYWYRQSLGQGLEFLIYFQGNSAPDKSGLPSDRFSAERTGGSVSTLTIQRTQQEDSAVYLCASSLAGTRYNEQFFGPGTRLTVL.

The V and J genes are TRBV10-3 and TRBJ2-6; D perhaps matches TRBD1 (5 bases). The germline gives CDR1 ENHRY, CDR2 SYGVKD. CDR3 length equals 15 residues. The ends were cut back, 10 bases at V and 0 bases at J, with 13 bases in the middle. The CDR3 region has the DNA TGTGCCACCCAGGGTTCGAGCTCTGGGGCCAACGTCCTGACTTTC. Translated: CATQGSSSGANVLTF.

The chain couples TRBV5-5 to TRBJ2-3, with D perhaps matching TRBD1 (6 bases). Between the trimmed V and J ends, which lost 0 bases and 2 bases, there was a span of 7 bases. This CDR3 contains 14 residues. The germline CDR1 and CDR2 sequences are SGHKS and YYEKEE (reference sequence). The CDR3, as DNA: TGTGCCAGCAGCTTGGACAGGGCCACAGATACGCAGTATTTT. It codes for CASSLDRATDTQYF.